The 19 T cell receptor beta chains in this list originate from one sample, sequenced in a study of vaccination and CD4 T cells after COVID-19. Which antigens these TCRs recognize remains unknown. As for treatment: 10-day PBMC culture with coronavirus spike peptide pools or control peptides (ViraFEST assay). Sequencing of cultured CD4+ T cell DNA used the Oncomine TCR Beta short-read assay. TCRdb re-derived calls from the PCR reads in MiXCR, one entry per CDR3 protein. The table shows about 15,000 distinct CDR3 sequences, with about 48% occurring only once. Material for sequencing was CD4+ T cells from blood, cultured in vitro. Receptors were obtained from a human donor who had recovered from COVID-19.

The CDR3 DNA reads as TGCGCCAGCAGCGAGGGGGAATTGCACACTGAAGCTTTCTTT. The encoded protein is CASSEGELHTEAFF. This sequence joins TRBV5-1 and TRBJ1-1, with TRBD1 as a possible D gene (6 bases). Trimming removed 4 bases at V and 3 bases at J, with 13 bases between. CDR1 and CDR2 (germline): SGHRS, YFSETQ. The CDR3 runs to 14 residues. Together with reference TRBV5-1 and TRBJ1-1, the CDR3 gives the full variable domain: KAGVTQTPRYLIKTRGQQVTLSCSPISGHRSVSWYQQTPGQGLQFLFEYFSETQRNKGNFPGRFSGRQFSNSRSEMNVSTLELGDSALYLCASSEGELHTEAFFGQGTRLTVV.

The J gene is TRBJ2-2, the V gene TRBV28, with a weak D call TRBD2 (5 bases). This CDR3 has 16 amino acids. The V gene lost 5 bases and the J gene lost 4 bases, with 17 bases spanning the gap. Germline CDR1 MDHEN, CDR2 SYDVKM. The CDR3 is CASSTRGGPGTGELFF. The CDR3, as DNA: TGTGCCAGCAGTACCAGAGGAGGCCCGGGCACCGGGGAGCTGTTTTTT. The variable domain in full, with the rest retrieved from reference TRBV28 and TRBJ2-2, is DVKVTQSSRYLVKRTGEKVFLECVQDMDHENMFWYRQDPGLGLRLIYFSYDVKMKEKGDIPEGYSVSREKKERFSLILESASTNQTSMYLCASSTRGGPGTGELFFGEGSRLTVL.

J is TRBJ2-5 and V is TRBV6-1; 8 bases line up with TRBD2. J lost 5 bases, V lost 6 bases, and 14 bases had no gene match. From germline, CDR1 is MNHNS and CDR2 SASEGT. The CDR3 consists of 16 residues. The DNA for the CDR3 is TGTGCCAGCAGCCCGGGGGGGGTCGTAAAGATGGAGACCCAGTACTTC. Amino acid sequence: CASSPGGVVKMETQYF.

CDR3 loop: CASSPEVGTLYGYTF. The CDR3 region has the DNA TGTGCCAGCTCACCAGAAGTGGGTACCCTCTATGGCTACACCTTC. The chain joins TRBV18 to TRBJ1-2; D gene unclear. CDR1 and CDR2 (germline): KGHSH, LQKENI. The CDR3 sequence is 15 residues long. With 2 bases removed from V and 4 bases from J, the gap between germline ends came to 14 bases. The complete variable domain, with remaining parts taken from reference TRBV18 and TRBJ1-2, reads NAGVMQNPRHLVRRRGQEARLRCSPMKGHSHVYWYRQLPEEGLKFMVYLQKENIIDESGMPKERFSAEFPKEGPSILRIQQVVRGDSAAYFCASSPEVGTLYGYTFGSGTRLTVV.

The chain combines TRBV7-9 with TRBJ1-5, with 8 nucleotides matching TRBD1. Germline values: CDR1 SEHNR, CDR2 FQNEAQ (reference sequence). The V and J ends lost 1 base and 1 base, in that order; junction bases with no gene match: 3. This CDR3 is built from 16 residues. The CDR3 coding sequence is TGTGCCAGCAGCTTAGGAACAGGGGGAAGCAATCAGCCCCAGCATTTT. This sequence encodes CASSLGTGGSNQPQHF.

The V gene is TRBV6-1, the J gene TRBJ1-5; 7 bases fit TRBD1. Germline V CDR1 and CDR2: MNHNS, SASEGT. V shed 5 bases, J shed 6 bases, and the junction held 7 bases outside the gene matches. The CDR3 consists of 14 residues. The CDR3 loop is CASSRTGLGQPQHF. The DNA of the CDR3 is TGTGCCAGCAGTCGGACAGGTTTAGGTCAGCCCCAGCATTTT.

V is TRBV7-9 and J is TRBJ1-4; D uncertain. Trimming stripped 1 base from V and 10 bases from J, with 7 bases between. CDR1 SEHNR and CDR2 FQNEAQ come from the germline V gene (reference sequence). The CDR3 extends over 12 amino acids. In DNA form, the CDR3 reads TGTGCCAGCAGCTTAGAGCAACCAAAACTGTTTTTT. Translated: CASSLEQPKLFF.

The V call is TRBV10-3, the J call TRBJ2-7, with TRBD2 matching over 8 bases. CDR1 is ENHRY, CDR2 SYGVKD, per germline. V lost 5 bases and J lost 2; bases outside the gene matches: 5. The CDR3 totals 14 residues. CDR3 sequence (DNA): TGTGCCATCAGTACTAGCGGTACAACCTACGAGCAGTACTTC. It translates to CAISTSGTTYEQYF.

This clonotype was seen more than once but under ten times. The V gene is TRBV6-1, the J gene TRBJ2-1; D gene ambiguous. With 3 bases removed from V and 6 bases from J, the gap between germline ends came to 9 bases. The CDR3 spans 13 residues. From germline, CDR1 is MNHNS and CDR2 SASEGT. CDR3 loop: CASSESRTNEQFF. The CDR3 DNA follows: TGTGCCAGCAGTGAGTCCAGGACCAATGAGCAGTTCTTC.

This clonotype was seen more than once but under ten times. J is TRBJ1-1 and V is TRBV7-9, with D tentatively TRBD1 (6 bases). This CDR3 spans 14 amino acids. The germline V gene has CDR1 SEHNR and CDR2 FQNEAQ (reference sequence). Trimming removed 5 bases at V and 4 bases at J, with 14 bases between. CDR3 region: CASSTQGVGTEAFF. As DNA, the CDR3 is TGTGCCAGCAGCACACAGGGTGTGGGCACTGAAGCTTTCTTT.

The V gene is TRBV5-1, the J gene TRBJ2-3; D might be TRBD2 (7 bases). Germline V gene sequence: CDR1 SGHRS, CDR2 YFSETQ. This CDR3 region has 14 residues. Between the trimmed V and J ends, which lost 2 bases and 3 bases, there was a span of 10 bases. CDR3 region: CASSLGGETDTQYF. CDR3 bases: TGCGCCAGCAGCTTAGGGGGGGAGACAGATACGCAGTATTTT.

The chain combines TRBV5-1 with TRBJ2-1; a possible D gene is TRBD2 (5 bases). Germline V gene sequence: CDR1 SGHRS, CDR2 YFSETQ. The CDR3 contains 13 residues. V lost 9 bases, J lost 3 bases, and 13 bases lay in between. The CDR3 region has the DNA TGCGCCACCGGGATAATGGGCTACAATGAGCAGTTCTTC. This codes for CATGIMGYNEQFF.

This chain connects TRBV29-1 to TRBJ2-2, with D uncertain. Germline CDR1 is SQVTM and CDR2 is ANQGSEA. V was cut by 3 bases and J by 4 bases, with 6 bases left in between. The CDR3 consists of 12 residues. CDR3 loop: CSVEGTTGELFF. The CDR3 DNA sequence: TGCAGCGTTGAGGGCACCACCGGGGAGCTGTTTTTT.

This clonotype was counted only a few times. CDR3 DNA sequence: TGTGCCAGCAGCGTTACAGGGCTAACTGAAGCTTTCTTT. Translated, it gives CASSVTGLTEAFF. The chain has TRBV6-1 and TRBJ1-1; D may be TRBD1 (6 bases). V was shortened by 6 bases and J by 5 bases, with 13 bases between the two germline ends. Germline assignment: CDR1 MNHNS and CDR2 SASEGT. This CDR3 contains 13 residues.

V gene TRBV5-1 combines with J gene TRBJ2-5; D is perhaps TRBD1 (5 bases). Between the trimmed V and J ends, which lost 0 bases and 2 bases, there was a span of 8 bases. Germline assignment: CDR1 SGHRS and CDR2 YFSETQ. The CDR3 length is 14 residues. The CDR3 coding sequence is TGCGCCAGCAGCTTGGGACAGCTTCAAGAGACCCAGTACTTC. This encodes CASSLGQLQETQYF.

This sequence joins TRBV6-5 and TRBJ2-2; D might be TRBD1 (5 bases). The CDR3 is 16 residues long. The germline V gene has CDR1 MNHEY and CDR2 SVGAGI. Trimming pared 0 bases from V and 5 bases from J, leaving 13 bases between. This chain's CDR3 is CASSYSGPQVTGELFF. In DNA, the CDR3 is TGTGCCAGCAGTTACTCGGGGCCTCAGGTGACCGGGGAGCTGTTTTTT.

This sequence joins TRBV6-5 and TRBJ1-4; weak D call: TRBD1 (6 bases). V lost 0 bases and J 7 bases, leaving 12 bases between the germline ends. The CDR3 extends over 15 amino acids. CDR1 and CDR2 from the germline V gene are MNHEY and SVGAGI. CDR3 nucleotides: TGTGCCAGCAGTTACTCCGGGGGGCTCGGTGAAAAACTGTTTTTT. Encoded protein: CASSYSGGLGEKLFF.

This clonotype was picked up a small number of times. CDR3 loop: CASSYRGSNQPQHF. CDR3 nucleotides: TGTGCCAGCAGTTACAGGGGAAGCAATCAGCCCCAGCATTTT. The chain combines TRBV27 with TRBJ1-5; TRBD1 matches at 7 bases. Per germline, CDR1 MNHEY and CDR2 SMNVEV (reference sequence). J lost 1 base, V lost 4 bases, and 1 base had no gene match. The CDR3 contains 14 residues.

In this sample, this clonotype turned up a few times. The chain uses TRBV7-8 and TRBJ1-1, with D perhaps matching TRBD1 (5 bases). The germline CDR1 and CDR2 sequences are SGHVS and FQNEAQ. This CDR3 has 12 residues. Trimming cost V 4 bases and J 11 bases, with 14 bases left between them. CDR3 sequence reads: CASSSGLGRAFF. DNA of the CDR3: TGTGCCAGCAGCTCGGGACTAGGACGGGCTTTCTTT.